This note documents a single T cell receptor beta chain sequence. Its target is unknown. Unique molecular identifiers were present on the cDNA, which also gained a universal primer site by template switching. A single record per CDR3 protein comes from TCRdb applying MiXCR to the 5' RACE reads. The sample shows a few hundred thousand distinct CDR3 sequences, 8% to 11% of them seen only once. The CDR3 runs 18 residues. Trimming removed 0 bases at V and 1 base at J, with 18 bases between. Germline V lookup: CDR1 LGHNA, CDR2 YSLEER. The data derive from a study of identical twins. General study points: Modelling approaches yielded underestimates of out-of-frame TCR alpha sharing between monozygotic twins. Its conclusions, products of cross-sectional statistical analysis, did not come from following the same donors.

Everyone who gave samples was a healthy Caucasian. The sample comprised memory T cells sorted from blood. This rearrangement joins TRBV4-3 to TRBJ2-5, with D maybe TRBD2 (6 bases). This receptor was obtained from a man aged 50 or older in good health. The CDR3 loop reads CASSQDKRGSGGQETQYF. The CDR3 nucleotides read TGCGCCAGCAGCCAAGATAAAAGGGGTAGCGGAGGCCAAGAGACCCAGTACTTC.